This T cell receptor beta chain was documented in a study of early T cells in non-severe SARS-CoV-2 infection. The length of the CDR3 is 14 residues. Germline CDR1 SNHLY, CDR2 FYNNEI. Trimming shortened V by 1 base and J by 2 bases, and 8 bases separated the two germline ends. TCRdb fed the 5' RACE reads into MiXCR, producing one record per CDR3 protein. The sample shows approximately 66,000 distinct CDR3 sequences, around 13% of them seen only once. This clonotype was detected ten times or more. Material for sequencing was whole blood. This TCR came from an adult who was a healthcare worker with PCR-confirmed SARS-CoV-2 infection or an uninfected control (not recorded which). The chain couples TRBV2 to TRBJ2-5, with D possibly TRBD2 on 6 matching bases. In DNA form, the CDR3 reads TGTGCCAGCAGTGAAGTGACTAGACAAGAGACCCAGTACTTC. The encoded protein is CASSEVTRQETQYF. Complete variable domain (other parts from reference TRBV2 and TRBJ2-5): EPEVTQTPSHQVTQMGQEVILRCVPISNHLYFYWYRQILGQKVEFLVSFYNNEISEKSEIFDDQFSVERPDGSNFTLKIRSTKLEDSAMYFCASSEVTRQETQYFGPGTRLLVL.